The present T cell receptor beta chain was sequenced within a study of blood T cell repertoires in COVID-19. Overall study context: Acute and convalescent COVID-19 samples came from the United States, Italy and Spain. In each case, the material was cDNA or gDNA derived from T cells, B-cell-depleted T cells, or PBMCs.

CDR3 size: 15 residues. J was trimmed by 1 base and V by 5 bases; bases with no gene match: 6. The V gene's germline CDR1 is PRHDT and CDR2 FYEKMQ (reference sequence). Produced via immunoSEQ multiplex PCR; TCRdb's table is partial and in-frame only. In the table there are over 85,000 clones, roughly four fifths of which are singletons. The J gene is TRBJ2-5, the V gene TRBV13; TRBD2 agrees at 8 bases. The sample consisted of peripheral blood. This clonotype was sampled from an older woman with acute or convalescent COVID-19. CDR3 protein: CASSLSGGLQETQYF. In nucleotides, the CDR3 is TGTGCCAGCAGCCTCAGCGGGGGCCTCCAAGAGACCCAGTACTTC.